Below, 3 T cell receptor beta chains from the same sample are listed, as sequenced in a study of OX40 agonist ivuxolimab in advanced cancers. Some clones are missing from TCRdb's copy, which holds only in-frame ones; the method was immunoSEQ multiplex PCR. Of fewer than 85,000 clones detected, roughly 90% appear once; the ten largest clones hold over 0.3%. The source material was CD4+ or CD8+ T cells sorted from blood, sampled in a trial of the OX40 agonist ivuxolimab. The receptors shown here come from an adult with an advanced solid tumor such as melanoma, head and neck, liver or kidney cancer.

The chain couples TRBV21-1 to TRBJ1-2; the table calls TRBD1, which could not be checked here. TRBV21-1 is listed as a pseudogene. The CDR3 contains 15 residues. CDR3 residues: CASSMGDRENYGYTF. The CDR3 DNA reads as TGTGCCAGCAGCATGGGGGACAGGGAGAACTATGGCTACACCTTC.

The V and J genes are TRBV7-2 and TRBJ2-2; TRBD2 matches 7 bases. Trimming took 2 bases from V and 0 from J; bases not matched to a gene: 3. Germline assignment: CDR1 SGHTA and CDR2 FQGNSA. The CDR3 totals 16 residues. CDR3 sequence: CASSLLAVSNTGELFF. CDR3 sequence (DNA): TGTGCCAGCAGCTTACTAGCGGTCTCGAACACCGGGGAGCTGTTTTTT.

This clone was recorded a few times. The chain recombines TRBV10-1 with TRBJ2-7; D may be TRBD2 (5 bases). The CDR3 contains 15 residues. V was shortened by 4 bases and J by 6 bases, with 19 bases between the two germline ends. In germline, CDR1 is WNHNN, CDR2 SYGVQD (reference sequence). The CDR3 DNA is TGCGCCAGCAGTGCCGCGGGCCTCCGGCCCCCCGAGCAGTACTTC. Amino acid sequence: CASSAAGLRPPEQYF.